The rows below give T cell receptor beta chains drawn from one sample of a study of blood T cell repertoires in COVID-19. The data were produced by immunoSEQ multiplex PCR, yet TCRdb's version contains in-frame clones alone and is incomplete. The table has approximately 220,000 clones, roughly nine tenths seen once; the top ten hold about 3.3%. The sample comprised PBMCs or T cells enriched from blood (not recorded which). All receptors derive from a young woman in a cohort exposed to, infected with or recovered from COVID-19 (not recorded which). Each CDR3 is given with its conserved first and last residue. The order of the fields is D gene, clone size, V gene, J gene, CDR3 protein, CDR3 DNA. D genes are given only for firm matches. Rows give clone size only sometimes, using once, few, many, or a class for an expanded clone.

d_call: TRBD2
clone_size: NA
v_call: TRBV3-1/TRBV3-2
j_call: TRBJ2-1
cdr3_aa: CASSQVGSGGPPNEQFF
cdr3_nt: TGTGCCAGCAGCCAAGTTGGTAGCGGGGGGCCGCCCAATGAGCAGTTCTTC

d_call: NA
clone_size: NA
v_call: TRBV21-1
j_call: TRBJ1-1
cdr3_aa: CASSNREAFF
cdr3_nt: TGTGCCAGCAGCAACAGGGAAGCTTTCTTT

d_call: TRBD1
clone_size: NA
v_call: TRBV6-5
j_call: TRBJ1-1
cdr3_aa: CASSPARDRGAEAFF
cdr3_nt: TGTGCCAGCAGTCCCGCCCGCGACAGGGGCGCTGAAGCTTTCTTT

d_call: NA
clone_size: NA
v_call: TRBV5-1
j_call: TRBJ1-4
cdr3_aa: CASSLESQASTNEKLFF
cdr3_nt: TGCGCCAGCAGCTTGGAGAGCCAAGCCTCAACTAATGAAAAACTGTTTTTT

d_call: NA
clone_size: NA
v_call: TRBV6-1
j_call: TRBJ2-7
cdr3_aa: CASSGEGGAGEQYF
cdr3_nt: TGTGCCAGCAGTGGAGAGGGGGGGGCTGGGGAGCAGTACTTC

d_call: TRBD1
clone_size: few
v_call: TRBV4-1
j_call: TRBJ1-1
cdr3_aa: CASSQEVTGDTEAFF
cdr3_nt: TGCGCCAGCAGCCAAGAGGTTACAGGGGACACTGAAGCTTTCTTT

d_call: TRBD1
clone_size: NA
v_call: TRBV3-1/TRBV3-2
j_call: TRBJ1-2
cdr3_aa: CASSQGQGLANYGYTF
cdr3_nt: TGTGCCAGCAGCCAAGGACAGGGACTTGCTAACTATGGCTACACCTTC

d_call: TRBD2
clone_size: once
v_call: TRBV4-2
j_call: TRBJ2-1
cdr3_aa: CASSQATSVNNEQFF
cdr3_nt: TGTGCCAGCAGCCAAGCCACTAGCGTCAACAATGAGCAGTTCTTC

d_call: TRBD2
clone_size: NA
v_call: TRBV5-4
j_call: TRBJ2-2
cdr3_aa: CASSLGGLAGGPTGELFF
cdr3_nt: TGTGCCAGCAGCTTAGGGGGACTAGCGGGAGGGCCGACCGGGGAGCTGTTTTTT

d_call: NA
clone_size: NA
v_call: TRBV29-1
j_call: TRBJ1-1
cdr3_aa: CSVHSTTILTEAFF
cdr3_nt: TGCAGCGTCCACTCCACGACTATACTCACTGAAGCTTTCTTT

d_call: NA
clone_size: NA
v_call: TRBV6-5
j_call: TRBJ2-1
cdr3_aa: CATSAGALFNEQFF
cdr3_nt: TGTGCCACCTCGGCAGGCGCCCTCTTTAATGAGCAGTTCTTC